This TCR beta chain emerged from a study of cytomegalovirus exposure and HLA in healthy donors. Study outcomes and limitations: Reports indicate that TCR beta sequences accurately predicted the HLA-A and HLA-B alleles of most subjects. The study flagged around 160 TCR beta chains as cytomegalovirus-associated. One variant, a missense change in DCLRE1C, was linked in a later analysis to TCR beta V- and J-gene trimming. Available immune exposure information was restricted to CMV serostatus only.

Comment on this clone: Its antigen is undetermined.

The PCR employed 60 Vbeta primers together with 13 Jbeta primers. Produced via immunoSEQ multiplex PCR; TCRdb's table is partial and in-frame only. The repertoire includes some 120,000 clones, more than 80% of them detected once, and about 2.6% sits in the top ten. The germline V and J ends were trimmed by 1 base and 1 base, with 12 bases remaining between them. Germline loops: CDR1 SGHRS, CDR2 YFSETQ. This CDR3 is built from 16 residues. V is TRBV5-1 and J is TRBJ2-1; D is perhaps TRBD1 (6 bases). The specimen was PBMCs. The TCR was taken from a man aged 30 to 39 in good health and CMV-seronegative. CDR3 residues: CASSLRTAISYNEQFF. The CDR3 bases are TGCGCCAGCAGCTTGAGGACAGCCATTTCCTACAATGAGCAGTTCTTC.